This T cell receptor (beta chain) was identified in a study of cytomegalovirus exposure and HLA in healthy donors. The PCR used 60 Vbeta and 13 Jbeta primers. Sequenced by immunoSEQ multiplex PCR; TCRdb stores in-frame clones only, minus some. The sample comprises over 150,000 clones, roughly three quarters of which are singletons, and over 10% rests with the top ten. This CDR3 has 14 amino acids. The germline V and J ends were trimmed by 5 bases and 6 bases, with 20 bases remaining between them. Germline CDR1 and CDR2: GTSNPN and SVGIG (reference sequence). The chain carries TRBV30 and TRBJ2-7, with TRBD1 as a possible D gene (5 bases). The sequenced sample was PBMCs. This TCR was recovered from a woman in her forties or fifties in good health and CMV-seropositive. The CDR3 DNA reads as TGTGCCTGGGTCTCGACAGAGACTCGTACCGAGCAGTACTTC. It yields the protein CAWVSTETRTEQYF.